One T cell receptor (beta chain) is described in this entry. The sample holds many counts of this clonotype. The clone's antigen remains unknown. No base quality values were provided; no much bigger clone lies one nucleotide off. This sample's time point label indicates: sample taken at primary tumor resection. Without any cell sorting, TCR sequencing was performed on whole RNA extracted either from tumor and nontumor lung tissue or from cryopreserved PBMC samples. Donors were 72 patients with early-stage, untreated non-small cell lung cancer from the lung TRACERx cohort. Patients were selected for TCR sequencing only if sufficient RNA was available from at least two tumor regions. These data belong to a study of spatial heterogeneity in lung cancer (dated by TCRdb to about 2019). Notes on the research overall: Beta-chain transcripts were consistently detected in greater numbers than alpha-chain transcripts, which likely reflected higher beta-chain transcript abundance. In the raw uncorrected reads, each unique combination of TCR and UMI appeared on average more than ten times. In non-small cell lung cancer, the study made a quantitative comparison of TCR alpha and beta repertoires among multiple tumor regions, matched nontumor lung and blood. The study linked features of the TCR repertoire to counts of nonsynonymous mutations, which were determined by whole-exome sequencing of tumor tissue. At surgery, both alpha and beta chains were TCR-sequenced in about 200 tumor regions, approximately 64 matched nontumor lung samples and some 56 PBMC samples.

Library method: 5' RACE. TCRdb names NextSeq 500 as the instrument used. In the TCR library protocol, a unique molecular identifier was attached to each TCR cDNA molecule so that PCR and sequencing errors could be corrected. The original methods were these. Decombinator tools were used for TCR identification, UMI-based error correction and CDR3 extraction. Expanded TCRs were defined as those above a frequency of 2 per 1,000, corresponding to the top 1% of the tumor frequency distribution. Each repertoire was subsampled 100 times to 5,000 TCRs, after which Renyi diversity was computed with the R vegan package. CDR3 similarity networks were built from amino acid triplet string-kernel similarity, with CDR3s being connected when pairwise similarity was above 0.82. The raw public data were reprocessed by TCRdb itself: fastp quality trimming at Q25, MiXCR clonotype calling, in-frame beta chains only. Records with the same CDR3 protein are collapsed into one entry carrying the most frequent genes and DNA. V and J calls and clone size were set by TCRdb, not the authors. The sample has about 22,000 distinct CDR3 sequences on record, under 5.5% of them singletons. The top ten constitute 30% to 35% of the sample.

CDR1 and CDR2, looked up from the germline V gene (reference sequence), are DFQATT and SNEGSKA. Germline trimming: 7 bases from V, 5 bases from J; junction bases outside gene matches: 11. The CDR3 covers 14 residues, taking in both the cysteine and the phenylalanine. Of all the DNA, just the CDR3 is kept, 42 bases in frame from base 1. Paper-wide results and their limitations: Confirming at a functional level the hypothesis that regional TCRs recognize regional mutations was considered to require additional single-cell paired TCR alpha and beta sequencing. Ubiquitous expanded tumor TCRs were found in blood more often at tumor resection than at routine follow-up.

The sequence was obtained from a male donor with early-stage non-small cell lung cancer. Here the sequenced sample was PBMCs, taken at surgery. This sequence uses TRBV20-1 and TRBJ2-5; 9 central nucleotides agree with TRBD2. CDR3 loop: CSVPESGRSETQYF. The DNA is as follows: TGCAGTGTTCCTGAGAGCGGGAGGAGTGAGACCCAGTACTTC.